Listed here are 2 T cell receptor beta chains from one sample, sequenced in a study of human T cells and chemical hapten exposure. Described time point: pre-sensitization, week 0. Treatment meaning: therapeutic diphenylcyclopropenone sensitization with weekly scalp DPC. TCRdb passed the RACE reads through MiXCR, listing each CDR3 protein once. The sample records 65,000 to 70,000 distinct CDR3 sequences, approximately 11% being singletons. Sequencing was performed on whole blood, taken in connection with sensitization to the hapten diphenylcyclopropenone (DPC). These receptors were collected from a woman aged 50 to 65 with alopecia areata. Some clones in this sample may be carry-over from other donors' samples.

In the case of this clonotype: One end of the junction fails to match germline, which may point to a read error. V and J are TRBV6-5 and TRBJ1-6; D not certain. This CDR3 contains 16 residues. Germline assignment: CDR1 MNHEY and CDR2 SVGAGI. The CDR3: CANSYSRSPPYSPLHF. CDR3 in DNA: TGTGCCAACAGTTACTCGAGGTCCCCTCCCTACTCACCCCTCCACTTT.

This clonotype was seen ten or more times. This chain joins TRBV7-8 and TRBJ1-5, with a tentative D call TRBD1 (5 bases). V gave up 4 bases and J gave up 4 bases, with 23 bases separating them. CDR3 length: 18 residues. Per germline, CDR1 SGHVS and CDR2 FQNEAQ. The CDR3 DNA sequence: TGTGCCAGCAGCTCCCCTCGGGGGTCGGGGGTCCAAAATCAGCCCCAGCATTTT. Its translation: CASSSPRGSGVQNQPQHF.